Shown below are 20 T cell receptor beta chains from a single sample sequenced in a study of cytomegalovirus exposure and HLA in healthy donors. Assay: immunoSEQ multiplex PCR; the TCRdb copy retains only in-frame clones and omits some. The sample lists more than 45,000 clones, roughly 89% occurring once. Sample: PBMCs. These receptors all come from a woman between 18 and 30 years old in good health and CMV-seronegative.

The CDR3 nucleotides read TGTGCCAGCAGCTCGGGCCTGGGGGCCAATGAGCAGTTCTTC. Translated: CASSSGLGANEQFF. J is TRBJ2-1 and V is TRBV11-2, with a tentative D call TRBD1 (6 bases). The CDR3 covers 14 residues. Germline lookup yields CDR1 SGHAT and CDR2 FQNNGV. Trimming took off 4 bases at V and 6 bases at J, with 13 bases between the two ends.

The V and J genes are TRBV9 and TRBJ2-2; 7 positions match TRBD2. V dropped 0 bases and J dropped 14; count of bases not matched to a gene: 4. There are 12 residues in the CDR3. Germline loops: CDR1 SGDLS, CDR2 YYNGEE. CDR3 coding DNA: TGTGCCAGCAGCGTAGGGGGAGGGGCCCTGTTTTTT. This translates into CASSVGGGALFF. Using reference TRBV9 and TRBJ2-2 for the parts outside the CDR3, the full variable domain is DSGVTQTPKHLITATGQRVTLRCSPRSGDLSVYWYQQSLDQGLQFLIQYYNGEERAKGNILERFSAQQFPDLHSELNLSSLELGDSALYFCASSVGGGALFFGEGSRLTVL.

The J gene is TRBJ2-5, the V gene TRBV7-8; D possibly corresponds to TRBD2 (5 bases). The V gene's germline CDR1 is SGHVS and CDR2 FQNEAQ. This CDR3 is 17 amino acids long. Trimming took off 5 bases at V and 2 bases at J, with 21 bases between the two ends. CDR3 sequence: CASSPPGDRRAQETQYF. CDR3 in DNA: TGTGCCAGCAGCCCCCCCGGGGATAGACGGGCTCAAGAGACCCAGTACTTC.

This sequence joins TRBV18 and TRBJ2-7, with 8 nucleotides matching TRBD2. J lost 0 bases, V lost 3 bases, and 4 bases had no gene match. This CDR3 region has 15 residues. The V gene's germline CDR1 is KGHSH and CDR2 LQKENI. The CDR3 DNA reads TGTGCCAGCTCACCTAGCGGGACCGTCTCCTACGAGCAGTACTTC. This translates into CASSPSGTVSYEQYF.

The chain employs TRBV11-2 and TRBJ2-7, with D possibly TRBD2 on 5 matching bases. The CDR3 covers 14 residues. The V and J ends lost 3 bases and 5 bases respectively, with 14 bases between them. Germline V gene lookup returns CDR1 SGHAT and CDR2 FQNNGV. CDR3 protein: CASSLRALVNEQYF. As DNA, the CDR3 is TGTGCCAGCAGCTTGAGGGCTCTGGTCAACGAGCAGTACTTC.

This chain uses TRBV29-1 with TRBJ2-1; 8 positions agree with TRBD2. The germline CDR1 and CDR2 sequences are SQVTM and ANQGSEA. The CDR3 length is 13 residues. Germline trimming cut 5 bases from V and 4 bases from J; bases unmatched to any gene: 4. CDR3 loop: CSVFSGSYNEQFF. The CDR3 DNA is TGCAGCGTTTTCAGCGGGAGTTACAATGAGCAGTTCTTC.

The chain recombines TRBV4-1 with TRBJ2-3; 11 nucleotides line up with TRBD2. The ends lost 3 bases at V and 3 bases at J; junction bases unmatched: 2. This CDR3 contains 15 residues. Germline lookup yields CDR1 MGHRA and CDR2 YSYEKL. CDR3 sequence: CASSQLAGGTDTQYF. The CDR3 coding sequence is TGCGCCAGCAGCCAGTTAGCGGGAGGGACAGATACGCAGTATTTT.

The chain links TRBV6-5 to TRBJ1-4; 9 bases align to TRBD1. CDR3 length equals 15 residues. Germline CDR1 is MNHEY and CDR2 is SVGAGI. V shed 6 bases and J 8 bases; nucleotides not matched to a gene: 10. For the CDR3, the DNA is TGTGCCAGCAGGGGTACCGGGACAGGGAGAGAAAAACTGTTTTTT. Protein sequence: CASRGTGTGREKLFF.

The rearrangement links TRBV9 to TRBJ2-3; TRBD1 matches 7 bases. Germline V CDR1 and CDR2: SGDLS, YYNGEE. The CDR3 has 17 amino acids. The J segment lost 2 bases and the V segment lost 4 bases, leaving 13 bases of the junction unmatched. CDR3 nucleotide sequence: TGTGCCAGCAGCCCCAGACAGGGTAGGACAATCACAGATACGCAGTATTTT. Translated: CASSPRQGRTITDTQYF.

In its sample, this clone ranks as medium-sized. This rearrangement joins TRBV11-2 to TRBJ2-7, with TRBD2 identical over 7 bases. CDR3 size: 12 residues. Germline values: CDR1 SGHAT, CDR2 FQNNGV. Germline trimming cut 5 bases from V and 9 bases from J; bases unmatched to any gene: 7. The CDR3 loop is CASSHPAGAQYF. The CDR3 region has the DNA TGTGCCAGCAGCCACCCCGCGGGAGCGCAGTACTTC.

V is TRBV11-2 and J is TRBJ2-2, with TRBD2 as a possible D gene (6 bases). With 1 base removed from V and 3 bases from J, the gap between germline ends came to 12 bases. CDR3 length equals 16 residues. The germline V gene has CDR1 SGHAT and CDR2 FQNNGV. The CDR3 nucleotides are TGTGCCAGCAGCTTAGTTGCGGGAACGGACACCGGGGAGCTGTTTTTT. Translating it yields CASSLVAGTDTGELFF.

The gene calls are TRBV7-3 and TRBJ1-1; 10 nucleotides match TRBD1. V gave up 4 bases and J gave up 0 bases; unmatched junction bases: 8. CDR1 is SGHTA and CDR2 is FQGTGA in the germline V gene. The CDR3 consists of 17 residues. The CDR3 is CASSWDRGRIMNTEAFF. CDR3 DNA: TGTGCCAGCAGCTGGGACAGGGGAAGGATCATGAACACTGAAGCTTTCTTT.

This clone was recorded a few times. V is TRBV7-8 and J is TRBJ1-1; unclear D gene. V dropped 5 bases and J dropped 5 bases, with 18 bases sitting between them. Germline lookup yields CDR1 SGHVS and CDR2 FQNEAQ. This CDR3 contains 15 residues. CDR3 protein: CASSPLSGEKTEAFF. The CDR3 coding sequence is TGTGCCAGCAGCCCCCTCTCCGGTGAGAAGACTGAAGCTTTCTTT.

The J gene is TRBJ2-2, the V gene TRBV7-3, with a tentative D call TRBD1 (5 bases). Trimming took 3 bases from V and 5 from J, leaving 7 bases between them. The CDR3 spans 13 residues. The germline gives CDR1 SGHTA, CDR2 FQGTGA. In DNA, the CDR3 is TGTGCCAGCAGCTTGCCAGGGACCGGGGAGCTGTTTTTT. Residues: CASSLPGTGELFF.

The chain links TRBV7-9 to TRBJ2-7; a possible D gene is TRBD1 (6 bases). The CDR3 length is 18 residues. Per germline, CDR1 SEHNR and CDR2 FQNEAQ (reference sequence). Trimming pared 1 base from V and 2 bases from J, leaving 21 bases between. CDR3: CASSLVGGQRGDPYEQYF. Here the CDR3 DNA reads TGTGCCAGCAGCTTAGTAGGAGGACAGCGAGGCGACCCCTACGAGCAGTACTTC.

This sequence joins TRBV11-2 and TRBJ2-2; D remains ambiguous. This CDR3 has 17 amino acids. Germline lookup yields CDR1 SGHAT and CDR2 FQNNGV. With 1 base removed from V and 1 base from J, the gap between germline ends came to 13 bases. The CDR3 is CASSLGPRTVNTGELFF. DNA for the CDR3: TGTGCCAGCAGCTTAGGCCCCCGAACAGTGAACACCGGGGAGCTGTTTTTT. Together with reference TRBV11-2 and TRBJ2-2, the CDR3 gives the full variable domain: EAGVAQSPRYKIIEKRQSVAFWCNPISGHATLYWYQQILGQGPKLLIQFQNNGVVDDSQLPKDRFSAERLKGVDSTLKIQPAKLEDSAVYLCASSLGPRTVNTGELFFGEGSRLTVL.

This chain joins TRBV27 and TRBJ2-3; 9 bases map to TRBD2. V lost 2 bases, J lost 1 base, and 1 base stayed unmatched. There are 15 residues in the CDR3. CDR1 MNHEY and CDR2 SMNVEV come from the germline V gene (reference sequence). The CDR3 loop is CASSLIAGGTDTQYF. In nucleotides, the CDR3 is TGTGCCAGCAGTTTAATAGCGGGGGGCACAGATACGCAGTATTTT.

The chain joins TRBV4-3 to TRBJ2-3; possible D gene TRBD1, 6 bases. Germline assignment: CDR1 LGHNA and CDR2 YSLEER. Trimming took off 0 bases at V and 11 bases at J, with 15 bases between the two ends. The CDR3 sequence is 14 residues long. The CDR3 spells CASSQESQGRLQYF. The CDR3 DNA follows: TGCGCCAGCAGCCAAGAATCGCAGGGGCGCCTGCAGTATTTT.

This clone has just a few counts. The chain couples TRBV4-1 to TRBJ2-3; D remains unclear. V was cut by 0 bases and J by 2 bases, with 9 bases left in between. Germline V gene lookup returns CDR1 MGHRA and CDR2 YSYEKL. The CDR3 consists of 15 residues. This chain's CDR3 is CASSQDVQYTDTQYF. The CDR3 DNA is TGCGCCAGCAGCCAAGACGTCCAGTACACAGATACGCAGTATTTT.

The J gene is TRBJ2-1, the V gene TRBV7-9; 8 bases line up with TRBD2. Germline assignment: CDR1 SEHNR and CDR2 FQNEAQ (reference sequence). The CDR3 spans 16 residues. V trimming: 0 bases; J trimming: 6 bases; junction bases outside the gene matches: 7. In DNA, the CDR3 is TGTGCCAGCAGCTTAGCGCAGCGGGAGTCTCGCAATGAGCAGTTCTTC. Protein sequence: CASSLAQRESRNEQFF.